The T cell receptor (beta chain) under discussion was sequenced for a study of T cells after yellow fever vaccination. On the study more broadly: Fractions low in cell number were prepared with SMART-Seq v4 Ultra Low Input.

This CDR3 is built from 17 residues. V lost 5 bases to trimming and J lost 1 base; unmatched junction nucleotides: 14. Germline-derived CDR1 and CDR2 are SGDLS and YYNGEE. Study results and caveats: The study re-detected most primary-vaccination clones after the booster (approximately 97% CD4, roughly 88% CD8). CD4 and CD8 compartments shared a small share of clonotypes, likely from convergent recombination.

In the case of this clonotype: The antigen remains undetermined.

Production of TCR cDNA was by 5'RACE template switching, which also added a universal primer site and UMIs. TCRdb analysed the 5' RACE reads with MiXCR anew, one entry per CDR3 protein. The repertoire consists of 100,000 to 150,000 distinct CDR3 sequences, with almost 9% occurring once and the leading ten covering almost 40%. The receptor's source is a young man who received the YFV17D yellow fever vaccine. V is TRBV9 and J is TRBJ1-2; 7 positions match TRBD1. The material sequenced was CD8+ T cells sorted from PBMCs, taken on the day of the yellow fever booster vaccination. The CDR3 is CASSPTARQGINYGYTF. CDR3 coding DNA: TGTGCCAGCAGTCCCACCGCACGACAGGGAATTAACTATGGCTACACCTTC.